This entry lists 14 T cell receptor beta chains sequenced from one sample in a study of blood T cell repertoires in COVID-19 (dated by TCRdb to 2020 to 2022). Library preparation used the immunoSEQ multiplex PCR assay. The table was pulled from immuneACCESS by TCRdb, which kept in-frame rearrangements only. Such tables lose some clones; where checked, under half of the loss comes from unresolved V genes, and the rest has no known cause. The sample includes fewer than 300,000 clones, with roughly 84% observed a single time. The ten largest clones represent around 9.1% of the sample. Sequenced: peripheral blood. These receptor sequences come from a human donor in a cohort sampled during active COVID-19.

This clone occurred once. The chain carries TRBV7-2 and TRBJ2-3; a possible D gene is TRBD2 (6 bases). With 3 bases removed from V and 4 bases from J, the gap between germline ends came to 11 bases. Germline V gives CDR1 SGHTA, CDR2 FQGNSA. The CDR3 extends over 14 amino acids. The CDR3: CASSFVGGSDTQYF. The CDR3 DNA follows: TGTGCCAGCAGCTTCGTCGGGGGATCAGATACGCAGTATTTT.

This chain joins TRBV7-2 and TRBJ1-6, with D hard to call. The CDR3 totals 17 residues. CDR1 is SGHTA, CDR2 FQGNSA, per germline. V lost 5 bases and J lost 0, with 14 bases in between. CDR3 in amino acids: CASSTRVASSYNSPLHF. CDR3 DNA sequence: TGTGCCAGCAGCACCCGGGTGGCGAGCTCCTATAATTCACCCCTCCACTTT.

The chain employs TRBV7-2 and TRBJ1-2; TRBD1 agrees at 7 bases. CDR1 is SGHTA, CDR2 FQGNSA, per germline. The V segment lost 2 bases and the J segment 0 bases; nucleotides outside the gene matches: 6. This CDR3 is built from 16 residues. This CDR3 is CASSLRLGGANYGYTF. The DNA for the CDR3 is TGTGCCAGCAGCTTAAGGTTAGGGGGCGCTAACTATGGCTACACCTTC.

The gene calls are TRBV29-1 and TRBJ1-2; D is unresolved. V lost 4 bases to trimming and J lost 3 bases, with 12 bases between them. Germline V gene data show CDR1 as SQVTM and CDR2 as ANQGSEA. The CDR3 has 13 amino acids. The CDR3 loop is CSVGGKNHYGYTF. The CDR3 DNA reads as TGCAGCGTTGGAGGGAAGAACCACTATGGCTACACCTTC. Combining the CDR3 with reference TRBV29-1 and TRBJ1-2 gives the whole variable domain SAVISQKPSRDICQRGTSLTIQCQVDSQVTMMFWYRQQPGQSLTLIATANQGSEATYESGFVIDKFPISRPNLTFSTLTVSNMSPEDSSIYLCSVGGKNHYGYTFGSGTRLTVV.

V gene TRBV7-2 combines with J gene TRBJ2-3, with TRBD2 matching 8 bases. The CDR3 sequence is 15 residues long. From germline, CDR1 is SGHTA and CDR2 FQGNSA. Unmatched junction bases numbered 11, after V lost 7 bases and J lost 5 bases. The CDR3 sequence is CASTQRAGGVDTQYF. CDR3 in DNA: TGTGCCAGCACCCAGAGGGCGGGGGGAGTAGATACGCAGTATTTT.

The genes are TRBV4-1 and TRBJ2-4; D might be TRBD2 (5 bases). V was pared by 4 bases and J by 0 bases, with 16 bases between. CDR1 MGHRA and CDR2 YSYEKL come from the germline V gene. The CDR3 length is 17 residues. CDR3 nucleotides: TGCGCCAGCAGCCGAGGAAGAGGGCAGGAAGCCAAAAACATTCAGTACTTC. Translation gives CASSRGRGQEAKNIQYF.

This clone has only a few counts. The V and J genes are TRBV4-3 and TRBJ1-4; TRBD1 agrees at 12 bases. Germline CDR1 is LGHNA and CDR2 is YSLEER. The CDR3 totals 18 residues. V was pared by 4 bases and J by 7 bases, with 13 bases of the junction left unmatched. CDR3 loop: CASSRGTGGIGSGEKLFF. CDR3 in DNA: TGCGCCAGCAGCCGAGGGACAGGGGGCATTGGAAGCGGTGAAAAACTGTTTTTT.

This sequence joins TRBV18 and TRBJ2-7, with TRBD2 matching over 9 bases. J gave up 6 bases and V 2 bases, and 11 bases lay outside the gene matches. Per the germline V gene, CDR1 is KGHSH and CDR2 is LQKENI. CDR3 length: 16 residues. The CDR3 sequence: CASSPGRLAGAGEQYF. In nucleotides, the CDR3 is TGTGCCAGCTCACCAGGGAGATTAGCGGGAGCGGGCGAGCAGTACTTC.

As concerns this clone: The same CDR3 is also encoded by other DNA sequences in this sample. V gene TRBV4-2 combines with J gene TRBJ2-7; 9 bases are a match to TRBD2. Germline V gene data show CDR1 as LGHNA and CDR2 as YNFKEQ. The V and J ends lost 0 bases and 4 bases, in that order; junction bases with no gene match: 4. The CDR3 runs 15 residues. CDR3 residues: CASSQDLAGVYEQYF. The CDR3 DNA reads as TGTGCCAGCAGCCAAGATTTAGCGGGGGTATACGAGCAGTACTTC.

The V gene is TRBV6-5, the J gene TRBJ1-1; 11 bases line up with TRBD1. The CDR3 runs 13 residues. CDR1 and CDR2 from the germline V gene are MNHEY and SVGAGI. J was trimmed by 6 bases and V by 5 bases; bases with no gene match: 2. CDR3 nucleotide sequence: TGTGCCAGCAGTCGGGACAGGGGGGCTGAAGCTTTCTTT. Its protein is CASSRDRGAEAFF.

This clone came up many times. The V and J genes are TRBV2 and TRBJ2-1, with TRBD2 identical over 14 bases. With 6 bases clipped from V and 15 bases from J, the junction kept 7 bases outside the gene matches. The CDR3 runs to 13 residues. Germline CDR1 and CDR2: SNHLY and FYNNEI. The CDR3 is CASSGTSGGRRFF. The CDR3 nucleotides are TGTGCCAGCAGCGGGACTAGCGGGGGAAGGCGGTTCTTC.

V and J are TRBV5-6 and TRBJ1-1; perhaps TRBD1 as D (6 bases). The germline V gene encodes CDR1 SGHDT and CDR2 YYEEEE. This CDR3 spans 15 amino acids. The ends were cut back, 6 bases at V and 0 bases at J, with 15 bases in the middle. The CDR3 protein is CASNLWGRLNTEAFF. The DNA of the CDR3 is TGTGCCAGCAACCTTTGGGGGCGATTGAACACTGAAGCTTTCTTT.

The chain couples TRBV15 to TRBJ1-1, with unresolved D. CDR1 LNHNV and CDR2 YYDKDF come from the germline V gene (reference sequence). CDR3 length equals 14 residues. V was cut by 2 bases and J by 1 base, with 8 bases left in between. Written as DNA, the CDR3 is TGTGCCACCAGCAGAAAGCAGGCGAACACTGAAGCTTTCTTT. Protein: CATSRKQANTEAFF.

The V and J genes are TRBV6-5 and TRBJ2-2, with D possibly matching TRBD2 (5 bases). V lost 1 base and J lost 3, with 9 bases in between. There are 15 residues in the CDR3. Germline values: CDR1 MNHEY, CDR2 SVGAGI. The CDR3 is CASSYFGLYTGELFF. The CDR3 region has the DNA TGTGCCAGCAGTTACTTTGGACTGTACACCGGGGAGCTGTTTTTT.